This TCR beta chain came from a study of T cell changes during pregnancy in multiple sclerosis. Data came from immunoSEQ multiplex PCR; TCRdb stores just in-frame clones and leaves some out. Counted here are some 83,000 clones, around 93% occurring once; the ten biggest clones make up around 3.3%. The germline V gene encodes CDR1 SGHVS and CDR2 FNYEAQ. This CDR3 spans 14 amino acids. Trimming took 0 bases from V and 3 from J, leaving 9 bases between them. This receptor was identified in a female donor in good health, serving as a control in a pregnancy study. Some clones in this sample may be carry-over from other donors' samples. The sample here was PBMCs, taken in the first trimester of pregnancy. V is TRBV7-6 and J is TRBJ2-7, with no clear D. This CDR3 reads CASSLAHSLYEQYF. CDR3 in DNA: TGTGCCAGCAGCTTAGCGCACTCTCTCTACGAGCAGTACTTC.